Listed below are T cell receptor beta chains from one sample, sequenced in a study of blood T cell repertoires in COVID-19. The assay was immunoSEQ multiplex PCR, and TCRdb's table has in-frame clones only and misses some. The sample lists 85,000 to 110,000 clones; more than 75% were seen once. Sequenced: peripheral blood. The receptor set was obtained from a human donor in a cohort sampled during active COVID-19. The CDR3 runs from the conserved cysteine through the conserved F or W. D genes are given only for firm matches. Rows give clone size only sometimes, using once, few, many, or a class for an expanded clone.

TRBV28	15	TRBJ1-3	TRBD1	NA	TGTGCCAGCAGTAGACAGGGGCTCTCTGGGAACACCATATATTTT	CASSRQGLSGNTIYF
TRBV29-1	13	TRBJ2-5	NA	NA	TGCAGCACAGAAGGGGGAGGGCAGGAGACCCAGTACTTC	CSTEGGGQETQYF
TRBV6-1	13	TRBJ1-1	NA	NA	TGTGCCACGGAGGGGGGGAGGAACACTGAAGCTTTCTTT	CATEGGRNTEAFF
TRBV3-1/TRBV3-2	17	TRBJ2-2	TRBD1	NA	TGTGCCAGCAGCCGAACCCCCGGGACAGTGAACACCGGGGAGCTGTTTTTT	CASSRTPGTVNTGELFF
TRBV10-3	13	TRBJ1-1	NA	NA	TGTGCCATCAGCGGGAGGTCGGGCACTGAAGCTTTCTTT	CAISGRSGTEAFF
TRBV6-2/TRBV6-3	12	TRBJ1-2	NA	NA	TGTGCCAGCAGTCAGACAGGCTATGGCTACACCTTC	CASSQTGYGYTF
TRBV27	16	TRBJ1-6	NA	NA	TGTGCCAGCAGTTTATCGGGCCCTCTCCTTAATTCACCCCTCCACTTT	CASSLSGPLLNSPLHF
TRBV5-1	15	TRBJ1-2	NA	NA	TGCGCCAGCAGCGACACCGTTGGGGGGGACTATGGCTACACCTTC	CASSDTVGGDYGYTF
TRBV2	13	TRBJ1-6	NA	NA	TGTGCCAGCATGGGGCTCAGGGGTTCACCCCTCCACTTT	CASMGLRGSPLHF
TRBV27	13	TRBJ1-6	NA	NA	TGTGCCAGCAGTTTAATGGGGGGATCACCCCTCCACTTT	CASSLMGGSPLHF
TRBV12-3/TRBV12-4	13	TRBJ2-7	TRBD2	NA	TGTGCCACCCAGGGAGGGGTCGACTACGAGCAGTACTTC	CATQGGVDYEQYF
TRBV24-1	13	TRBJ2-1	NA	NA	TGTGCCACCAGTGTTGGCAGCTACAATGAGCAGTTCTTC	CATSVGSYNEQFF
TRBV27	16	TRBJ2-5	NA	NA	TGTGCCAGCAGTTTAGGCGGATGGGGGCTGGCAGAGACCCAGTACTTC	CASSLGGWGLAETQYF
TRBV19	13	TRBJ2-7	TRBD1	NA	TGTGCCAGTAGTCCGGGACAGATCTACGAGCAGTACTTC	CASSPGQIYEQYF
TRBV12-5	17	TRBJ2-3	NA	NA	TGTGCTAGTGGTTTTGGTCCAAACGTTCTGGGCCCAGATACGCAGTATTTT	CASGFGPNVLGPDTQYF
TRBV5-4	13	TRBJ1-1	TRBD1	few	TGTGCCAGCAGCGTAGACAGGGGCACTGAAGCTTTCTTT	CASSVDRGTEAFF
TRBV7-3	14	TRBJ2-1	NA	NA	TGTGCCAGCAGCTTCACAGGGAATCGCAATGAGCAGTTCTTC	CASSFTGNRNEQFF
TRBV7-9	15	TRBJ2-5	NA	NA	TGTGCCAGCAGCTTAGCTGGCACCGTCGGGGAGACCCAGTACTTC	CASSLAGTVGETQYF
TRBV5-1	16	TRBJ2-1	TRBD1	NA	TGCGCCAGCAGCCCCGGGACAGGGGTATCCTACAATGAGCAGTTCTTC	CASSPGTGVSYNEQFF
TRBV6-2/TRBV6-3	16	TRBJ2-5	NA	NA	TGTGCCAGCAGTTCCCTCACAGTGCCCCGGGGGAAGACCCAGTACTTC	CASSSLTVPRGKTQYF
TRBV28	13	TRBJ1-5	TRBD1	NA	TGTGCCACCTTAGGACAGGGAATTCAGCCCCAGCATTTT	CATLGQGIQPQHF
TRBV19	15	TRBJ1-2	NA	medium-sized	TGTGCCAGTAGTATAGATTGGCCAGGGGTTGGAGGCTACACCTTC	CASSIDWPGVGGYTF
TRBV6-5	14	TRBJ2-1	TRBD1	NA	TGTGCCACCCTCGGGACAGGGAGCTTGAGGGAGCAGTTCTTC	CATLGTGSLREQFF
TRBV20-1	11	TRBJ2-7	NA	NA	TGCAGTGCGGACAAGCCCTACGAGCAGTACTTC	CSADKPYEQYF
TRBV29-1	12	TRBJ2-1	NA	once	TGCAGCGTTGAGAGGGGGAGTGGTGAGCAGTTCTTC	CSVERGSGEQFF
TRBV9	15	TRBJ2-1	NA	NA	TGTGCCAGCAGCGTAGGTCAGGACAGTTACAATGAGCAGTTCTTC	CASSVGQDSYNEQFF
TRBV28	16	TRBJ2-7	TRBD1	NA	TGTGCCAGCAGTTTATCAGCCGGGACAGGGAACTACGAGCAGTACTTC	CASSLSAGTGNYEQYF
TRBV19	15	TRBJ1-5	TRBD1	NA	TGTGCCAGTAGTAGGACAGGGGGTCGCAATCAGCCCCAGCATTTT	CASSRTGGRNQPQHF
TRBV13	19	TRBJ2-7	TRBD1	NA	TGTGCCAGCAGCCCAAGCCCCGCTTACAGGGGGCCGAGCTCCTACGAGCAGTACTTC	CASSPSPAYRGPSSYEQYF
TRBV10-3	12	TRBJ2-7	TRBD1	NA	TGTGCCATCAGTGACGACAGGGACGAGCAGTACTTC	CAISDDRDEQYF
TRBV7-9	13	TRBJ1-1	NA	NA	TGTGCCAGCAGCTTAAGCGGAAACACTGAAGCTTTCTTT	CASSLSGNTEAFF
TRBV6-5	14	TRBJ1-1	NA	NA	TGTGCCAGCAGGGAGGGACCGCCGAACACTGAAGCTTTCTTT	CASREGPPNTEAFF
TRBV27	13	TRBJ1-1	NA	NA	TGTGCCAGCAGTCTAGGGTCGGGAACTGAAGCTTTCTTT	CASSLGSGTEAFF
TRBV6-6	15	TRBJ2-6	NA	NA	TGTGCCAGCAGTTACCAAGAGACTGGGGCCAACGTCCTGACTTTC	CASSYQETGANVLTF
TRBV28	16	TRBJ2-3	TRBD2	NA	TGTGCCAGCAGTGCCAACCTAGCGGGAGTCGCGGATACGCAGTATTTT	CASSANLAGVADTQYF
TRBV7-9	13	TRBJ1-1	NA	NA	TGTGCCAGCAGCTTAGAGGGAGGCACTGAAGCTTTCTTT	CASSLEGGTEAFF
TRBV7-9	12	TRBJ2-5	NA	once	TGTGCCAGCAGCTTAGATTCGGCGGCCCAGTACTTC	CASSLDSAAQYF
TRBV19	15	TRBJ2-3	NA	NA	TGTGCCAGTAGTACCCGGACACTGAGCACAGATACGCAGTATTTT	CASSTRTLSTDTQYF
TRBV6-1	15	TRBJ2-3	NA	NA	TGTGCCAGCAGTGAGGAGTGGGGGGGCACAGATACGCAGTATTTT	CASSEEWGGTDTQYF
TRBV7-9	15	TRBJ2-7	NA	NA	TGTGCCAGCAGCCACACCGGGACAAAGACCTACGAGCAGTACTTC	CASSHTGTKTYEQYF
TRBV28	12	TRBJ2-7	NA	NA	TGTGCCAGCAGCCCTGCTCAGACTCCGCAGTACTTC	CASSPAQTPQYF